Here is one TCR beta chain with its context. What antigen it recognizes has not been identified. Base-call qualities are not available, and no considerably larger clone is one nucleotide away. The V and J ends are trimmed by 2 bases and 0 bases, leaving 8 bases between them. Via the germline V gene, CDR1 is MDHEN and CDR2 SYDVKM. The CDR3, from cysteine to phenylalanine, totals 15 residues. This entry keeps only the CDR3 DNA: 45 bases, framed from base 1. The library was made by the immunoSEQ multiplex PCR assay. For the multiplex PCR, a mixture combining 60 forward primers for TCR Vbeta segments and 13 reverse primers for TCR Jbeta segments was used. The CDR3 region of rearranged TCR beta genes was amplified from genomic DNA with a multiplex PCR assay. The amplified TCR beta libraries were sequenced on the Illumina HiSeq System as 87-base-pair reads. In the source study's methods: A later analysis counted about 76 million unique TCR beta chains across the approximately 700 repertoires, and roughly 10 million of these chains were shared by at least two donors. Raw reads were error-corrected and collapsed into unique sequences with a nearest-neighbor algorithm that merged closely related sequences to remove PCR and sequencing errors. CDR3 sequences were aligned to IMGT reference sequences to assign V, D and J gene segments. Each retained sequence needed at least a six-nucleotide match to both a V gene segment and a J gene segment. A rearrangement counted as productive if the CDR3 had no stop codons and remained in frame with V and J, and every other rearrangement counted as non-productive. Following IMGT convention, CDR3 was defined as the stretch from the second conserved V-encoded cysteine to the conserved J-encoded phenylalanine. The earlier analysis of approximately 500 of the donors excluded sequences that lacked an unambiguous match to a single V gene segment. In an earlier analysis of a few hundred of the donors, a V segment was called functional when productive rearrangements were above 56.7%, and segregating when the standard deviation between donors exceeded 5%. A statistical classification framework was built to diagnose cytomegalovirus status from the catalog of TCR beta chain sequences. V and J gene assignment, in a later analysis, came from comparing TCR nucleotide sequences with IMGT/GENE-DB human TR gene sequences. Using the TCRdist pipeline, a later analysis assigned CDR3 sequences along with most-parsimonious VDJ recombination scenarios. In a later analysis, each TCR beta chain was defined by its CDR3 amino acid sequence together with its V-gene family, and reads without a unique V-gene family were excluded. As a way to deal with suspected cross-contamination and a sequencing artifact, a later analysis dropped nearly 600 nucleotide sequences that were highly shared and had low generation probability. A later analysis calculated a clonal expansion index for each public chain from normalized within-repertoire ranks of inferred template counts. Generation probabilities in a later analysis came from a VDJ recombination model fitted to out-of-frame rearrangements, and those results were checked against IGoR. In a later analysis, TCR-TCR, TCR-HLA and TCR-CMV co-occurrence was scored with hypergeometric tests, and a repertoire-size bias correction was applied to TCR pairs. False discovery rates were estimated in a later analysis by permuting HLA or CMV assignments 20 times. A later analysis grouped co-occurring TCRs with DBSCAN, adding TCRdist sequence similarity when clustering within HLA-allele-positive subsets. Co-occurrence clustering excluded repertoires with fewer than 30,000 or more than 120,000 public chains, plus five with anomalous nucleotide sharing. TCRdb holds this immuneACCESS table with in-frame rearrangements only. Some clones are missing; in checked studies, unresolved V genes explain under half, and the rest has no known cause. The D gene and trimming were derived from the DNA, and the V and J assignments and clone size from that table. The sample includes around 150,000 clones, with approximately 80% observed a single time. The ten largest clones represent 2% of the sample.

The data are from a study of cytomegalovirus exposure and HLA in healthy donors (dated by TCRdb to the late 2010s). Concerning the study at large: In an earlier analysis of fewer than 750 of the donors, approximately 300 Gb of sequence data and 90 million to 120 million unique TCR beta sequences from roughly 180 million T cells were reported. A later genetic analysis took genome-wide SNP genotypes for about 65% of the roughly 670 donors and used that subset as a discovery cohort. HLA typing included class I and class II loci at four-digit resolution. The T cell repertoires of around 670 subjects were profiled by immunosequencing and related to cytomegalovirus serostatus. Across 398 genotyped donors of the cohort, an average of approximately 200,000 unique TCR beta nucleotide sequences per donor were sequenced, and 15% to 20% of those sequences were non-productive. The later analysis used no new phenotypic data to find candidate immune exposures, relying instead on TCR beta sequences and their occurrence across donors. Of the 398 genotyped donors, approximately 80% fell in the genetic ancestry cluster associated with self-reported Caucasian donors. All discovery cohort repertoires had been generated on a single sequencing platform. A later analysis re-analyzed previously published TCR beta repertoires from approximately 700 donors and added high-resolution HLA genotyping to study TCR occurrence patterns. The study aimed to test whether signatures of past pathogen exposure could be identified by cataloging public T cell receptors. Typing coverage varied by locus: roughly 629-630 donors for A, B, C, DRB1 and DQB1; approximately 560 for DQA1; 606 for DPA1; about 450 for DPB1. Besides the first cohort of hundreds of subjects, a separate validation cohort made up of 120 different subjects was used. To decide whether each TCR beta V gene segment behaved as functional or pseudogenic, an earlier analysis of fewer than 750 of the donors relied on high-throughput TCR beta sequencing. High-throughput TCR immunosequencing, statistical association of individual TCRs with disease status, and machine learning were combined to predict cytomegalovirus infection status. Donor age, sex, ethnicity and CMV serostatus were compiled together with the repertoire data. Approximately 310 gigabases of sequencing data and around 85 million unique TCR sequences made up an early release that covered roughly 670 HLA-typed donors. Because of strong linkage in the cohort, four or five DR-DQ haplotypes were treated as single units for association and clustering. General study outcomes and caveats: The sequencing pipeline was judged likely to have produced a cluster of highly shared sequence variants as a technical artifact. For the cohort, immune exposure information was limited to CMV serostatus. Because HLA typing was missing for some donors at each locus, association tests included only the typed subset. In a later analysis, several top co-occurrence clusters were reported to appear linked to parvovirus B19, influenza, CMV and Epstein-Barr virus. In a later analysis, most CMV-associated TCR beta chains were found to appear HLA-restricted, with HLA associations seemingly driven largely by CMV exposure. Correlated functional status among segregating V segments might be attributable to linkage disequilibrium, but an unknown experimental factor could not be ruled out. Only TCR beta chains were sequenced in this cohort, and the absence of alpha or paired-chain data limited detectable features. V-gene and J-gene trimming of TCR beta chains was associated with a missense DCLRE1C variant in a later genetic analysis, and the association was replicated in an independent cohort. Sequencing depth was assumed to be roughly uniform across donors in the presence/absence analyses, though that assumption may not hold. Some IMGT-functional V segments, including TRBV6-2 and TRBV6-3, could not be distinguished by the 87-base-pair reads and were therefore excluded. The authors suggested that the approach could potentially be generalized to other disease states and immunological phenotypes. A further reported finding was that TCR beta sequences accurately predicted the HLA-A and HLA-B alleles for most subjects in the first cohort. In a later analysis, around 17,000 TCR beta sequences were associated with specific HLA alleles at a false discovery rate of 0.05. Across donors, most TCR sequences were observed very rarely, whereas some public TCRs were present in many individuals. Because counts were too low, roughly 18 rarely observed V segments, including chromosome 9 orphons, were left out of the earlier analysis of 500 to 750 of the donors. The classifier was reported to diagnose cytomegalovirus status with high specificity and sensitivity in both the original and validation cohorts. According to a later analysis, TCR association rates differed among HLA loci, with DRB1 alleles showing the most associated TCRs and HLA-C alleles showing the fewest. Assigning TCR associations to individual alleles was difficult when HLA alleles, especially DR and DQ, strongly co-occurred. A later genetic analysis reported fewer N-insertions in productive TCRs among donors in an Asian-associated ancestry cluster than the roughly 620-donor mean. Compared with equally common non-associated chains, HLA-associated TCR beta chains in a later analysis were more clonally expanded and had lower generation probabilities. An earlier analysis of roughly 570 of the donors showed that most TCR beta V segments appeared in productive rearrangements either about 90% or about 30% of the time, which broadly matched IMGT annotations. Three of the identified cytomegalovirus-associated TCR beta chains were confirmed in vitro to be specific for cytomegalovirus antigens. The study gave a list of under 200 TCR beta chains associated with cytomegalovirus.

The cohort was made up of roughly 670 healthy bone marrow donors. All cohort members were sampled while nominally healthy, although unrecorded immune exposures were likely present. The donor tested CMV seronegative, placing the donor among the 352 seronegative members of the cohort. Every donor gave a peripheral blood sample, and the peripheral blood mononuclear cells from that sample were used for TCR beta sequencing. The Qiagen DNeasy Blood Extraction Kit was used to extract genomic DNA from the blood cell samples. The clonotype comes from a man aged 25 to 45 in good health and CMV-seronegative. The rearrangement joined TRBV28 to TRBJ1-3, with no D gene named confidently. Specimen: PBMCs. The DNA sequence is TGTGCCAGCAGTTTAAGCGGCAACTCTGGAAACACCATATATTTT. This sequence encodes CASSLSGNSGNTIYF.